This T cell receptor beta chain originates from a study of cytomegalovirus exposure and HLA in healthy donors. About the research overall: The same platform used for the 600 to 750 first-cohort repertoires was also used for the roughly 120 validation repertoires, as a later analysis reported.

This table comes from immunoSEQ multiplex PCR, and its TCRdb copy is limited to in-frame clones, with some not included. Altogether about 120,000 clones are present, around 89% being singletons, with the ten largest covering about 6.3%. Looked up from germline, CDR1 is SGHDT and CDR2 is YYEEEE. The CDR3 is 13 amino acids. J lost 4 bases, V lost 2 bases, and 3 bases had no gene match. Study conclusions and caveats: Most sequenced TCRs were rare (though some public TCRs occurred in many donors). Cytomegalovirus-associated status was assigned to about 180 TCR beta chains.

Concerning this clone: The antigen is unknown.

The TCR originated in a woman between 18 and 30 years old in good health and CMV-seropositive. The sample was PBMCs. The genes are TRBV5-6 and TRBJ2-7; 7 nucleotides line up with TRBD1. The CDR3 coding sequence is TGTGCCAGCAGCTTACCGGACAGGTACGAGCAGTACTTC. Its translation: CASSLPDRYEQYF.